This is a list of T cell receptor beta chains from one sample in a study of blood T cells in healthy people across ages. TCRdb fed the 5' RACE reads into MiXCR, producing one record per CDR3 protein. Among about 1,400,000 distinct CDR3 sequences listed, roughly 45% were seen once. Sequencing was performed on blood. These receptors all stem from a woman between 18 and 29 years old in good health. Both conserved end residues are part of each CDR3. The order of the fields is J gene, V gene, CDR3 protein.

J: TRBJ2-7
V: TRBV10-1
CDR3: CASSESGRYEQYF

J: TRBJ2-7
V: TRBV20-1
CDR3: CSARPYLRGRTYEQYF

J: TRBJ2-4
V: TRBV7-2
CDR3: CASSSEPPAKNIQYF

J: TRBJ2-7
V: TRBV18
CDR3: CASSPGQRRDEQYF

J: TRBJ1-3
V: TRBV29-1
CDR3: CSVLRTGVGGNTIYF

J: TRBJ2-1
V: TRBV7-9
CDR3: CASSLAALAGALRGNEQFF

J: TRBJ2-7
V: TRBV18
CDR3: CASSLGQFPYEQYF

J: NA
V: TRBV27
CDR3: CASSPYEYNEQYF

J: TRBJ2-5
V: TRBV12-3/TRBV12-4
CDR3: CASSLIRGAFETQYF

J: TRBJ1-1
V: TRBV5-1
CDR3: CASSPDLGINTEAFF

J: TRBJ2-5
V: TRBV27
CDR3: CASSFLGGGSQETQYF

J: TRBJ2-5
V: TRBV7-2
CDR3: CASSWVLSETQYF

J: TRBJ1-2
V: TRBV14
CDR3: CASSPTGGSWGYTF

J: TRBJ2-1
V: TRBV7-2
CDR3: CASSLQAAGGEQFF

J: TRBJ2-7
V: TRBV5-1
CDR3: CASKPPGSYEQYF

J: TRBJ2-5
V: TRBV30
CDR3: CAWSVRNRETQYF

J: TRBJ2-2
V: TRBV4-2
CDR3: CASNPIGQRGAGTGELFF

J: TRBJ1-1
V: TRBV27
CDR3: CASSSLRGLGTEAFF

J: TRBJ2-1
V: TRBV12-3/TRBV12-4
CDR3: CASTFTRGPYNEQFF

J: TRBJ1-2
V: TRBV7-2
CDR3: CASSLDIDNYGYTF

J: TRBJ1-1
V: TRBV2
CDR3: CASSPSGTGRLNTEAFF

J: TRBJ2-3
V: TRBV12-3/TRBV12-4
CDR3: CASRRGTLDTQYF

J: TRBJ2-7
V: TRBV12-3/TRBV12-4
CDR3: CASRGGGLGYEQYF